The next 18 T cell receptor beta chains were all read from a single sample in a study of T cell responses to AZD1222 COVID-19 vaccine. Some clones are missing from TCRdb's copy, which holds only in-frame ones; the method was immunoSEQ multiplex PCR. The sample lists roughly 190,000 clones, over 80% occurring once. The input for sequencing was peripheral blood, taken on day 0 of AZD1222 vaccination. These receptors were taken from an adult in good health.

The chain combines TRBV12-3 or TRBV12-4 with TRBJ1-2; 8 positions agree with TRBD1. There are 13 residues in the CDR3. Trimming took 5 bases from V and 8 from J; bases not matched to a gene: 7. CDR3 in amino acids: CASSRADRGGYTF. CDR3 DNA sequence: TGTGCCAGCAGTAGGGCCGACAGGGGCGGCTACACCTTC.

The chain uses TRBV10-3 and TRBJ2-3; perhaps TRBD2 as D (6 bases). Trimming pared 0 bases from V and 3 bases from J, leaving 10 bases between. The CDR3 contains 15 residues. CDR1 and CDR2 (germline): ENHRY, SYGVKD. CDR3 bases: TGTGCCATCAGTGAGTCGAGGCGGGGAACAGATACGCAGTATTTT. This codes for CAISESRRGTDTQYF.

This clone has only one observation. This chain links TRBV2 with TRBJ1-5; no firm D call. Germline V gene lookup returns CDR1 SNHLY and CDR2 FYNNEI. V lost 2 bases and J 0 bases, leaving 8 bases between the germline ends. The CDR3 has 15 residues. The CDR3 coding sequence is TGTGCCAGCAGTGAACGGGGATCTAGCAATCAGCCCCAGCATTTT. It translates to CASSERGSSNQPQHF.

This rearrangement joins TRBV13 to TRBJ1-6, with 7 bases lining up with TRBD1. With V trimmed by 0 bases and J by 10 bases, 9 bases remained unmatched. The CDR3 sequence is 16 residues long. Germline values: CDR1 PRHDT, CDR2 FYEKMQ (reference sequence). CDR3 nucleotides: TGTGCCAGCAGCTTAGGCCAGGGGGGAGTACGGTCACCCCTCCACTTT. This translates into CASSLGQGGVRSPLHF. Using reference TRBV13 and TRBJ1-6 for the parts outside the CDR3, the full variable domain is AAGVIQSPRHLIKEKRETATLKCYPIPRHDTVYWYQQGPGQDPQFLISFYEKMQSDKGSIPDRFSAQQFSDYHSELNMSSLELGDSALYFCASSLGQGGVRSPLHFGNGTRLTVT.

The chain employs TRBV30 and TRBJ2-5; D is ambiguous. V lost 2 bases to trimming and J lost 5 bases, with 18 bases between them. CDR1 is GTSNPN and CDR2 is SVGIG in the germline V gene (reference sequence). This CDR3 contains 15 residues. The CDR3: CAWSKATSGGETQYF. The DNA of the CDR3 is TGTGCCTGGAGTAAAGCGACTTCGGGTGGTGAGACCCAGTACTTC.

The rearrangement links TRBV10-2 to TRBJ2-3; 9 bases fit TRBD1. The length of the CDR3 is 15 residues. The J segment lost 6 bases and the V segment lost 6 bases, leaving 10 bases of the junction unmatched. Germline CDR1 WSHSY, CDR2 SAAADI. The CDR3 here is CASSLPGTGSDTQYF. The CDR3 DNA is TGCGCCAGCAGCCTTCCCGGGACAGGGAGTGATACGCAGTATTTT.

The chain combines TRBV7-2 with TRBJ2-7; 8 bases fit TRBD1. Losses at the gene ends were 5 bases for V and 5 bases for J; bases not matched to a gene: 5. This CDR3 comprises 13 residues. The germline V gene encodes CDR1 SGHTA and CDR2 FQGNSA. CDR3 residues: CASSGQGWDEQYF. CDR3 DNA: TGTGCCAGCAGCGGACAGGGTTGGGACGAGCAGTACTTC.

The chain uses TRBV2 and TRBJ2-7, with 12 bases identical to TRBD1. This CDR3 has 13 residues. Germline values: CDR1 SNHLY, CDR2 FYNNEI. J gave up 5 bases and V 6 bases, and 2 bases lay outside the gene matches. The CDR3 DNA is TGTGCCAGCAGGGGGACAGGGGGCAACGAGCAGTACTTC. Translating it yields CASRGTGGNEQYF.

The V and J genes are TRBV19 and TRBJ1-1, with D unresolved. Germline CDR1 and CDR2: LNHDA and SQIVND (reference sequence). This CDR3 has 13 amino acids. With 4 bases removed from V and 11 bases from J, the gap between germline ends came to 17 bases. The CDR3, as DNA: TGTGCCAGTAGTAACCCTGGGATTCTAGCGGCTTTCTTT. Translation: CASSNPGILAAFF. The full variable domain, its missing parts supplied by reference TRBV19 and TRBJ1-1, is DGGITQSPKYLFRKEGQNVTLSCEQNLNHDAMYWYRQDPGQGLRLIYYSQIVNDFQKGDIAEGYSVSREKKESFPLTVTSAQKNPTAFYLCASSNPGILAAFFGQGTRLTVV.

The chain recombines TRBV2 with TRBJ2-3; TRBD2 aligns across 13 bases. Trimming took 3 bases from V and 2 from J; bases not matched to a gene: 2. Per germline, CDR1 SNHLY and CDR2 FYNNEI. The CDR3 has 16 residues. CDR3 nucleotide sequence: TGTGCCAGCAGTGAGGGACTAGCGGGGATCACAGATACGCAGTATTTT. Translation: CASSEGLAGITDTQYF.

This chain links TRBV2 with TRBJ1-1, with 7 nucleotides matching TRBD1. CDR1 is SNHLY, CDR2 FYNNEI, per germline. Germline trimming cut 3 bases from V and 3 bases from J; bases unmatched to any gene: 7. This CDR3 spans 15 amino acids. As DNA, the CDR3 is TGTGCCAGCAGTGAGACCGGACAGGCCTACACTGAAGCTTTCTTT. Protein product: CASSETGQAYTEAFF.

The chain links TRBV2 to TRBJ1-5; perhaps TRBD1 as D (5 bases). The CDR3 is 15 amino acids. Germline V gives CDR1 SNHLY, CDR2 FYNNEI. Trimming took off 6 bases at V and 0 bases at J, with 12 bases between the two ends. The CDR3 nucleotides are TGTGCCAGCAGCGAGGGGCAGATTAGCAATCAGCCCCAGCATTTT. Protein product: CASSEGQISNQPQHF.

The genes are TRBV2 and TRBJ1-2, with D perhaps TRBD1 (6 bases). The CDR3 runs to 14 residues. Germline V gene lookup returns CDR1 SNHLY and CDR2 FYNNEI. The V and J ends lost 7 bases and 2 bases respectively, with 14 bases between them. The CDR3 nucleotides are TGTGCCAGCAACGGACAGCGTCTAAACTATGGCTACACCTTC. Its translation is CASNGQRLNYGYTF.

V usage is TRBV6-6 and J usage is TRBJ2-7; 10 bases are a match to TRBD2. After removal of 6 bases from V and 1 base from J, the junction contained 6 bases not matched to a gene. CDR3 length: 15 residues. CDR1 MNHNY and CDR2 SVGAGI come from the germline V gene (reference sequence). CDR3 protein: CASRYSGGSSYEQYF. In nucleotides, the CDR3 is TGTGCCAGCAGGTATAGCGGGGGGTCTTCCTACGAGCAGTACTTC.

This chain joins TRBV30 and TRBJ2-1, with D perhaps given as TRBD1 or TRBD2 (6 bases each). Germline CDR1 and CDR2: GTSNPN and SVGIG (reference sequence). This CDR3 contains 13 residues. The germline V and J ends were trimmed by 0 bases and 9 bases, with 12 bases remaining between them. CDR3 nucleotides: TGTGCCTGGAGTGTCGGGGGCTGGGGTGAGCAGTTCTTC. This sequence encodes CAWSVGGWGEQFF.

This clone has a handful of counts. V gene TRBV7-9 combines with J gene TRBJ1-1, with TRBD1 as a possible D gene (6 bases). The germline V gene encodes CDR1 SEHNR and CDR2 FQNEAQ (reference sequence). Trimming pared 1 base from V and 5 bases from J, leaving 8 bases between. This CDR3 is built from 13 residues. DNA of the CDR3: TGTGCCAGCAGCTTAGAGGGGGGGACTGAAGCTTTCTTT. It codes for CASSLEGGTEAFF.

V and J are TRBV5-4 and TRBJ1-1; the D is unclear. CDR3 length equals 15 residues. V was clipped by 5 bases and J by 0 bases, with 14 bases between them. Germline V lookup: CDR1 SGHNT, CDR2 YYREEE (reference sequence). The CDR3 region is CASSDEREMNTEAFF. CDR3 DNA sequence: TGTGCCAGCAGTGACGAACGAGAAATGAACACTGAAGCTTTCTTT.

This clone was counted a few times. The chain joins TRBV10-1 to TRBJ2-7; D is undetermined. The CDR3 is made up of 12 amino acids. The V end was cut by 8 bases, the J end by 4 bases, with 12 bases between. Germline values: CDR1 WNHNN, CDR2 SYGVQD (reference sequence). The CDR3 DNA sequence: TGCGCCAGCGTGATTGGGCGATACGAGCAGTACTTC. This codes for CASVIGRYEQYF.